Listed here are 9 T cell receptor beta chains from one sample, sequenced in a study of T cells in Graves' hyperthyroidism and ophthalmopathy. Regions amplified from RNA transcripts were the TCR beta CDR3 regions. HTBI primers were used for first-round RT-PCR of the TCR CDR3. One entry per CDR3 protein, called by TCRdb with MiXCR from the multiplex PCR reads. The top ten clones hold 3% to 4% of a sample with hundreds of thousands of distinct CDR3 sequences, approximately 15% of them seen once. Sequenced: blood. All receptors come from a middle-aged woman with Graves' ophthalmopathy.

This clonotype showed up many times. The rearrangement uses TRBV18 and TRBJ2-5; D unresolved. CDR3 size: 13 residues. The V gene lost 2 bases and the J gene lost 3 bases, with 7 bases spanning the gap. The germline V gene has CDR1 KGHSH and CDR2 LQKENI. CDR3 sequence: CASSPGFKETQYF. CDR3 nucleotide sequence: TGTGCCAGCTCACCAGGCTTTAAAGAGACCCAGTACTTC.

This clonotype was recorded a few times. The gene calls are TRBV20-1 and TRBJ2-7; 11 positions agree with TRBD2. Germline V gives CDR1 DFQATT, CDR2 SNEGSKA (reference sequence). CDR3 length: 13 amino acids. J lost 1 base, V lost 6 bases, and 2 bases had no gene match. In DNA, the CDR3 is TGCAGTGCCACTAGCGGGAGTTCCTACGAGCAGTACTTC. This gives the protein CSATSGSSYEQYF.

The V call is TRBV28, the J call TRBJ2-6; D gene unclear. Trimming took off 4 bases at V and 1 base at J, with 11 bases between the two ends. Germline CDR1 MDHEN, CDR2 SYDVKM. The CDR3 totals 16 residues. CDR3 DNA sequence: TGTGCCAGCAGTTCCCCCCCAATTTCTGGGGCCAACGTCCTGACTTTC. It yields the protein CASSSPPISGANVLTF.

The chain carries TRBV19 and TRBJ1-5; 8 nucleotides match TRBD1. Germline V gene data show CDR1 as LNHDA and CDR2 as SQIVND (reference sequence). The CDR3 contains 16 residues. Losses at the gene ends were 6 bases for V and 3 bases for J; bases not matched to a gene: 10. The DNA of the CDR3 is TGTGCCAGTAGCCCTTTGACAGGGGTGGTCAATCAGCCCCAGCATTTT. Its protein is CASSPLTGVVNQPQHF.

A note on this clonotype: A much larger clone is a single base away; this may be a read error. The conserved phenylalanine or tryptophan normally closing the CDR3 is absent here, so this likely arose from a read error. This chain connects TRBV20-1 to TRBJ2-7, with D hard to call. Germline V gene lookup returns CDR1 DFQATT and CDR2 SNEGSKA (reference sequence). The CDR3 sequence is 11 residues long. The V gene lost 3 bases and the J gene lost 5 bases, with 8 bases spanning the gap. Here the CDR3 DNA reads TGCAGTGCTAGGAACATTAACGAGCAGTACCTC. Amino acid sequence: CSARNINEQYL.

Ten or more counts support this clonotype. CDR3 amino acids: CASSSPGSYEQYF. The CDR3 bases are TGTGCCAGCAGTTCCCCGGGGTCCTACGAGCAGTACTTC. V usage is TRBV6-2 or TRBV6-3 and J usage is TRBJ2-7, with D possibly being TRBD2 (5 bases). Germline CDR1 reads MNHEY; CDR2 reads SVGEGT. V dropped 4 bases and J dropped 1 base, with 8 bases sitting between them. This CDR3 is built from 13 residues.

There are many counts of this clonotype. The CDR3 coding sequence is TGCGCCAGCTCCCGGACTAGCGGCCTTACCTTCACAGATACGCAGTATTTT. Its protein product is CASSRTSGLTFTDTQYF. The chain has TRBV5-1 and TRBJ2-3; 10 bases map to TRBD2. The CDR3 is 17 residues long. CDR1 SGHRS and CDR2 YFSETQ come from the germline V gene. The trim removed 7 bases at V and 2 bases at J, leaving 13 bases unmatched.

Notes on this clonotype: This may stem from a read error, because a much larger clone lies one nucleotide away. The V call is TRBV7-8, the J call TRBJ2-5, with TRBD2 as a possible D gene (5 bases). This CDR3 region has 11 residues. Per germline, CDR1 SGHVS and CDR2 FQNEAQ. The germline V and J ends were trimmed by 5 bases and 13 bases, with 14 bases remaining between them. CDR3 loop: CASSEGLRRYF. Written as DNA, the CDR3 is TGTGCCAGCAGCGAGGGCCTGAGACGGTACTTC.

The sample holds many counts of this clonotype. This chain uses TRBV11-2 with TRBJ2-3; D not resolved. The germline V gene has CDR1 SGHAT and CDR2 FQNNGV. The germline V and J ends were trimmed by 1 base and 2 bases, with 4 bases remaining between them. This CDR3 has 13 residues. Here the CDR3 DNA reads TGTGCCAGCAGCTTAGCCTACACAGATACGCAGTATTTT. Translation gives CASSLAYTDTQYF. Supplemented by reference TRBV11-2 and TRBJ2-3, the full variable domain reads EAGVAQSPRYKIIEKRQSVAFWCNPISGHATLYWYQQILGQGPKLLIQFQNNGVVDDSQLPKDRFSAERLKGVDSTLKIQPAKLEDSAVYLCASSLAYTDTQYFGPGTRLTVL.